This T cell receptor beta chain was documented in a study of immune characterization of retroperitoneal liposarcoma. This clonotype is medium-sized in the sample. MiXCR was run by TCRdb on the PCR reads, yielding one entry per CDR3 protein. The sample lists approximately 9,700 distinct CDR3 sequences, about 29% occurring once. Germline V gene lookup returns CDR1 SGHAT and CDR2 FQNNGV. Losses at the gene ends were 5 bases for V and 10 bases for J; bases not matched to a gene: 13. The CDR3 has 16 amino acids. The sample consisted of tumor tissue. The TCR originated in a male donor with retroperitoneal liposarcoma. The chain has TRBV11-2 and TRBJ2-1; 11 bases map to TRBD2. CDR3 loop: CASSPKSSGRAREQFF. CDR3 coding DNA: TGTGCCAGCAGCCCTAAGAGTAGCGGGAGGGCCCGCGAGCAGTTCTTC.